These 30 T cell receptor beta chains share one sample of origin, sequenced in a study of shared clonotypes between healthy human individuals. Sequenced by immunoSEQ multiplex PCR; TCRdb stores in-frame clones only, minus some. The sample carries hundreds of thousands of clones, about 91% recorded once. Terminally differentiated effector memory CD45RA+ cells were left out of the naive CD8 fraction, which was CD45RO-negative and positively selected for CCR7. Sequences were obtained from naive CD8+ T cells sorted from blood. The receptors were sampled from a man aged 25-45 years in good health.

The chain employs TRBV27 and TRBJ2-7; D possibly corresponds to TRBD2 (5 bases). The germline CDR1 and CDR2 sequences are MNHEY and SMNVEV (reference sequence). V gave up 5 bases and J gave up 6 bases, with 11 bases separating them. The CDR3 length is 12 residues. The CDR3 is CASSRTSSEQYF. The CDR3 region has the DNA TGTGCCAGCAGTCGTACTAGTTCCGAGCAGTACTTC.

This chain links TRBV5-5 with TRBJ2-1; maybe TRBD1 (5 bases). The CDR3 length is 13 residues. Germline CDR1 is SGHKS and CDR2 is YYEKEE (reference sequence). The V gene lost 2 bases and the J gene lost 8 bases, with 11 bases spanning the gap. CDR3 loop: CASSFWGRYEQFF. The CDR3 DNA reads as TGTGCCAGCAGCTTCTGGGGCCGTTATGAGCAGTTCTTC.

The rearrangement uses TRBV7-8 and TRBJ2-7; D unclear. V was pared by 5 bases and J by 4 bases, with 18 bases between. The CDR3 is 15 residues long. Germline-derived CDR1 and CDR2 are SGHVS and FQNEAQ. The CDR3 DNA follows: TGTGCCAGCAGCCCCCCTCTACAACCTCCATACGAGCAGTACTTC. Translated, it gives CASSPPLQPPYEQYF.

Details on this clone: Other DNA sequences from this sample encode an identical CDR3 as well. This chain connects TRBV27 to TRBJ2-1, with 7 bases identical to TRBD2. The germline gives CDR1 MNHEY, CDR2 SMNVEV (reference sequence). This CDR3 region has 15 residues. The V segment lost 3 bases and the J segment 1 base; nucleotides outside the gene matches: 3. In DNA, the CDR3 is TGTGCCAGCAGTTTTGGCGGGGGTTCCTACAATGAGCAGTTCTTC. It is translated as CASSFGGGSYNEQFF.

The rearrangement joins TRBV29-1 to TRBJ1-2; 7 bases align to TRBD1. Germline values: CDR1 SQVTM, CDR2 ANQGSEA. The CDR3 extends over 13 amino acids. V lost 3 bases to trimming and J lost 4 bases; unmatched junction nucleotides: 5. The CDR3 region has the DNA TGCAGCGTTGATAGGGGGCTAGGCTATGGCTACACCTTC. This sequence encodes CSVDRGLGYGYTF.

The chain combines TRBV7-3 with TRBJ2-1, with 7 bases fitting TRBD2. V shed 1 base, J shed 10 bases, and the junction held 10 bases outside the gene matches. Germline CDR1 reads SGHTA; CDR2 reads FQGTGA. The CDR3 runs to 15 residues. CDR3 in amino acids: CASSLSSGIIEEQFF. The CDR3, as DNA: TGTGCCAGCAGCTTAAGCAGCGGGATCATAGAGGAGCAGTTCTTC.

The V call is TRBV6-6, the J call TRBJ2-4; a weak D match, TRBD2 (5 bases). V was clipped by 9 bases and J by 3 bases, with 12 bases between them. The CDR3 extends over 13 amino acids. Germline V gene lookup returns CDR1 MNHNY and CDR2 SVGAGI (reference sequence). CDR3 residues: CASFSGFKNIQYF. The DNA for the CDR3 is TGTGCCAGTTTTTCGGGATTCAAAAACATTCAGTACTTC.

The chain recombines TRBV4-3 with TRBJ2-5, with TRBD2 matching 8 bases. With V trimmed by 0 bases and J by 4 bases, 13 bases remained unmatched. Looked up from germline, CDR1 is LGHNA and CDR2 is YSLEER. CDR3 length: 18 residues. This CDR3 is CASSQDWSGRMTGETQYF. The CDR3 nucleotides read TGCGCCAGCAGCCAAGATTGGAGCGGGAGAATGACGGGAGAGACCCAGTACTTC.

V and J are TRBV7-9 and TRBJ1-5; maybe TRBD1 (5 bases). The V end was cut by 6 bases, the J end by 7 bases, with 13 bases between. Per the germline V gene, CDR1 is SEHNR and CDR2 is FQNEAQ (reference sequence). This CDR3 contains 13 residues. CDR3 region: CASSPGGEQPQHF. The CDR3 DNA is TGTGCCAGCAGTCCCGGGGGGGAACAGCCCCAGCATTTT.

The CDR3 region is CATSRGTASSYEQYF. CDR3 DNA sequence: TGTGCCACCAGCAGAGGGACAGCGAGCTCCTACGAGCAGTACTTC. The chain employs TRBV15 and TRBJ2-7, with D possibly matching TRBD1 (6 bases). In germline, CDR1 is LNHNV, CDR2 YYDKDF (reference sequence). V was trimmed by 1 base and J by 0 bases, leaving 10 bases between them. The CDR3 runs to 15 residues.

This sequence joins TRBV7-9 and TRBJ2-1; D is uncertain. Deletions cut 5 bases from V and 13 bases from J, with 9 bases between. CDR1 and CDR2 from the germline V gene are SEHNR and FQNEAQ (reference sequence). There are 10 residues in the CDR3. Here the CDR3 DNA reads TGTGCCAGCAGCCTACCCCCTCAGTTCTTC. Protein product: CASSLPPQFF.

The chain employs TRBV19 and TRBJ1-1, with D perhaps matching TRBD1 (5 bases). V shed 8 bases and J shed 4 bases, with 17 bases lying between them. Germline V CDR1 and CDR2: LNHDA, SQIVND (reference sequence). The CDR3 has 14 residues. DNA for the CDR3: TGTGCCAGTGCCCTTGTCAGGGTCGGCACTGAAGCTTTCTTT. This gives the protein CASALVRVGTEAFF. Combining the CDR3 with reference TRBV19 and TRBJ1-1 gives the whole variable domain DGGITQSPKYLFRKEGQNVTLSCEQNLNHDAMYWYRQDPGQGLRLIYYSQIVNDFQKGDIAEGYSVSREKKESFPLTVTSAQKNPTAFYLCASALVRVGTEAFFGQGTRLTVV.

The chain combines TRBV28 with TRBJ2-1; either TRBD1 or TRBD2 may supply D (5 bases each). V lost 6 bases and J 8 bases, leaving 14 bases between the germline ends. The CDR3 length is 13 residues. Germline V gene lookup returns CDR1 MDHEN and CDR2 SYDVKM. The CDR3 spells CASRNPPGHEQFF. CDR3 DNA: TGTGCCAGCAGAAACCCCCCGGGGCATGAGCAGTTCTTC.

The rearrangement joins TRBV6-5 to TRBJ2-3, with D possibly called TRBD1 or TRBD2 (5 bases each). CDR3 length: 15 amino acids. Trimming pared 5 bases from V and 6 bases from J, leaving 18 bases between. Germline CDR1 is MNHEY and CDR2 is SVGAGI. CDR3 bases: TGTGCCAGCAGTCGGAGCGGTAACGGGGCGGATACGCAGTATTTT. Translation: CASSRSGNGADTQYF.

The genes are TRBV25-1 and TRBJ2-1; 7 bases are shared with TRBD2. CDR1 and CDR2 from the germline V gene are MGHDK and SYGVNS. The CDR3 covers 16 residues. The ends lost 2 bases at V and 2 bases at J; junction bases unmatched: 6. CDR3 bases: TGTGCCAGCAGTGAACTAGGCGGGAGCACCTACAATGAGCAGTTCTTC. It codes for CASSELGGSTYNEQFF.

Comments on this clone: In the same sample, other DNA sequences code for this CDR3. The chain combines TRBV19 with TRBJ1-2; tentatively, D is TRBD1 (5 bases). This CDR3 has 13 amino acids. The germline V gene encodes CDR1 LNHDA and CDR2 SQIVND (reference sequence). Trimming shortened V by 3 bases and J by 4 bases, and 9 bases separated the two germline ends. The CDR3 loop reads CASSIQGGYGYTF. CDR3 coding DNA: TGTGCCAGTAGTATTCAGGGCGGCTATGGCTACACCTTC.

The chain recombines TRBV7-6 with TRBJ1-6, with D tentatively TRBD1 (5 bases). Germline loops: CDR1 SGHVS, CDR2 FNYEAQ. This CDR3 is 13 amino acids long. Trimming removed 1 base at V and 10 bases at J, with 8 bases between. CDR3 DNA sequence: TGTGCCAGCAGCTTAGGGGGGATCTCACCCCTCCACTTT. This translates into CASSLGGISPLHF.

CDR3 loop: CASSLDDGRGTEAFF. The CDR3 DNA reads as TGTGCCAGCAGCTTGGATGATGGCAGGGGCACTGAAGCTTTCTTT. The rearrangement links TRBV5-6 to TRBJ1-1; D may be TRBD1 (6 bases). Trimming stripped 0 bases from V and 4 bases from J, with 13 bases between. Germline CDR1 SGHDT, CDR2 YYEEEE. There are 15 residues in the CDR3.

The CDR3 DNA reads as TGTGCCAGCAGCGTTACCGGGACAGGCTCCTACAATGAGCAGTTCTTC. This codes for CASSVTGTGSYNEQFF. The V call is TRBV7-2, the J call TRBJ2-1; 8 bases align to TRBD1. The germline V gene encodes CDR1 SGHTA and CDR2 FQGNSA. Losses at the gene ends were 5 bases for V and 0 bases for J; bases not matched to a gene: 6. This CDR3 has 16 residues.

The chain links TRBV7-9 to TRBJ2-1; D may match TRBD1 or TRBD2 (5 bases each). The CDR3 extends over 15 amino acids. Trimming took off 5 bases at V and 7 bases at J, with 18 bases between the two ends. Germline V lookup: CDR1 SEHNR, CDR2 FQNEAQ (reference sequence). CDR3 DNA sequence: TGTGCCAGCAGCGTAGATACGGGACGCACAAATGAGCAGTTCTTC. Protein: CASSVDTGRTNEQFF.

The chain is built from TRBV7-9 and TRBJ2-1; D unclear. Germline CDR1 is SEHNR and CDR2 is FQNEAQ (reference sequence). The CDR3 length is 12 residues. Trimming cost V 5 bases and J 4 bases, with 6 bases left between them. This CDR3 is CASSTRYNEQFF. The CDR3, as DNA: TGTGCCAGCAGCACCCGTTACAATGAGCAGTTCTTC. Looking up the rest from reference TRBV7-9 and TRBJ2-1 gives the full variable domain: DTGVSQNPRHKITKRGQNVTFRCDPISEHNRLYWYRQTLGQGPEFLTYFQNEAQLEKSRLLSDRFSAERPKGSFSTLEIQRTEQGDSAMYLCASSTRYNEQFFGPGTRLTVL.

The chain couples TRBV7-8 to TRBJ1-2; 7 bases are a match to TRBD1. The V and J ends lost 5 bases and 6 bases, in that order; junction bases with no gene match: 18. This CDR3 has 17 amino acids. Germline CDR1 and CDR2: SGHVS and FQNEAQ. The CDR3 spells CASSPPSSRTGLHGYTF. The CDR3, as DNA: TGTGCCAGCAGCCCACCGTCTTCTCGGACAGGACTTCATGGCTACACCTTC.

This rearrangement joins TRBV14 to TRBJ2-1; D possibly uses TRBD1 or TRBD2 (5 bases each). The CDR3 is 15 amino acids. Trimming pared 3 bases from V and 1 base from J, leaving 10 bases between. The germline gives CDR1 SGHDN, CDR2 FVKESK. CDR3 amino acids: CASSHWDGSYNEQFF. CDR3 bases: TGTGCCAGCAGCCATTGGGACGGATCCTACAATGAGCAGTTCTTC.

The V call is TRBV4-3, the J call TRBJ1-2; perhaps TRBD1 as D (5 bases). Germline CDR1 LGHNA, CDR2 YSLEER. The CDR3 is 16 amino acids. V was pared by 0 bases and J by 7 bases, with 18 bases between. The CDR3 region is CASSQDPSQGGGGYTF. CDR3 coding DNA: TGCGCCAGCAGCCAAGATCCGTCCCAGGGCGGAGGTGGCTACACCTTC.

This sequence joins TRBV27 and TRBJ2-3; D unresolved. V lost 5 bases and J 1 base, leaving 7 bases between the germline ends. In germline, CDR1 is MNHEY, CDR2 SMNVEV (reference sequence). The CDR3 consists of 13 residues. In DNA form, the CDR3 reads TGTGCCAGCAGTCCGATGCGCACAGATACGCAGTATTTT. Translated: CASSPMRTDTQYF.

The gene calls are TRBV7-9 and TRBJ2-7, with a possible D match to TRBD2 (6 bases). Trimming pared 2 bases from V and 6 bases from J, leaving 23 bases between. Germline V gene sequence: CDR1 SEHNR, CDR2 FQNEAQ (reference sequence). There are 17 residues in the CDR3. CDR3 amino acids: CASSLPNGTGEASEQYF. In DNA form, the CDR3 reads TGTGCCAGCAGCTTACCCAATGGGACGGGAGAGGCGTCCGAGCAGTACTTC.

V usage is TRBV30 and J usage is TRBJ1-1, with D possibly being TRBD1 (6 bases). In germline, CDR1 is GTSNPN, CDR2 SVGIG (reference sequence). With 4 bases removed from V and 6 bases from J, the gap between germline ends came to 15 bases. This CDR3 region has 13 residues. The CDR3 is CAWNQGRGPEAFF. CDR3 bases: TGTGCCTGGAACCAGGGCAGGGGCCCTGAAGCTTTCTTT.

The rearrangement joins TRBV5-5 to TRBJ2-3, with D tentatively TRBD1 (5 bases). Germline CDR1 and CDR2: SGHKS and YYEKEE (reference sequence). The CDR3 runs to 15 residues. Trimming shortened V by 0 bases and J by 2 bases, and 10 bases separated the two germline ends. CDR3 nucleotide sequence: TGTGCCAGCAGCTTGGAGCAGGGCCACACAGATACGCAGTATTTT. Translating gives CASSLEQGHTDTQYF.

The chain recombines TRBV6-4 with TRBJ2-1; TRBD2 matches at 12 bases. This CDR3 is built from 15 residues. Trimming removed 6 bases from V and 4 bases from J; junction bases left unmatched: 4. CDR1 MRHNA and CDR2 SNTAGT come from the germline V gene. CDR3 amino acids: CASRETSGGYNEQFF. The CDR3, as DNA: TGTGCCAGCAGAGAGACTAGCGGGGGATACAATGAGCAGTTCTTC.

CDR3 region: CASSLTSGSYEQYF. Written as DNA, the CDR3 is TGTGCCAGCAGTCTGACTAGCGGGTCCTACGAGCAGTACTTC. The chain recombines TRBV5-4 with TRBJ2-7; 10 bases are a match to TRBD2. The ends lost 5 bases at V and 1 base at J; junction bases unmatched: 3. Germline CDR1 reads SGHNT; CDR2 reads YYREEE (reference sequence). This CDR3 has 14 amino acids.